These T cell receptor beta chains were read from a single sample in a study of cytomegalovirus exposure and HLA in healthy donors. This table comes from immunoSEQ multiplex PCR, and its TCRdb copy is limited to in-frame clones, with some not included. The table has some 150,000 clones, 76% seen once. What was sequenced was PBMCs. These receptors came from a woman in her thirties or forties in good health and CMV-seronegative. Each CDR3 is given with its conserved first and last residue. A D gene is named only where the DNA matches it firmly. Clone size is stated in some rows and not others, as once, few, many or a class when expanded.

cdr3_length j_call v_call clone_size d_call cdr3_aa cdr3_nt
14 TRBJ1-6 TRBV2 NA NA CASSEVKGNSPLHF TGTGCCAGCAGTGAAGTTAAGGGGAATTCACCCCTCCACTTT
15 TRBJ1-2 TRBV28 NA TRBD1 CASNPGQLLNYGYTF TGTGCCAGCAACCCGGGACAGTTGCTCAACTATGGCTACACCTTC
14 TRBJ1-3 TRBV6-5 NA NA CASIDEGSGNTIYF TGTGCCAGCATAGATGAGGGCTCTGGAAACACCATATATTTT
14 TRBJ1-2 TRBV9 NA NA CASSPEGLSYGYTF TGTGCCAGCAGCCCAGAGGGACTGTCCTATGGCTACACCTTC
13 TRBJ1-5 TRBV27 NA NA CASSLSHYQPQHF TGTGCCAGCAGTTTATCCCATTATCAGCCCCAGCATTTT
15 TRBJ1-2 TRBV4-2 once TRBD1 CASSQPGQGAGGYTF TGTGCCAGCAGCCAACCGGGACAGGGGGCCGGAGGCTACACCTTC
17 TRBJ1-5 TRBV5-1 NA TRBD1 CASSLLRRGHGNQPQHF TGCGCCAGCAGCTTGTTACGCAGGGGGCATGGCAATCAGCCCCAGCATTTT
15 TRBJ1-5 TRBV18 NA NA CASSPSGDNNQPQHF TGTGCCAGCTCACCATCTGGGGACAACAATCAGCCCCAGCATTTT
18 TRBJ1-5 TRBV2 NA NA CASSVDRGTRYSNQPQHF TGTGCCAGCAGTGTTGATCGGGGGACGAGATATAGCAATCAGCCCCAGCATTTT
15 TRBJ2-7 TRBV5-1 NA TRBD1 CASSTAGTGGDEQYF TGCGCCAGCAGCACAGCCGGGACAGGGGGCGACGAGCAGTACTTC
15 TRBJ2-7 TRBV18 NA NA CASSPPYGPQGEQYF TGTGCCAGCTCACCACCGTACGGGCCACAGGGCGAGCAGTACTTC
14 TRBJ2-5 TRBV7-7 once TRBD2 CASSQGLGQETQYF TGTGCCAGCAGCCAAGGACTAGGACAAGAGACCCAGTACTTC
13 TRBJ2-7 TRBV11-2 NA TRBD2 CASSLGLEYEQYF TGTGCCAGCAGCTTGGGACTAGAGTACGAGCAGTACTTC
18 TRBJ1-5 TRBV28 NA NA CASSLGPGRLGSNQPQHF TGTGCCAGCAGTTTAGGCCCCGGGAGGTTAGGGAGCAATCAGCCCCAGCATTTT
18 TRBJ2-5 TRBV5-1 NA TRBD1 CASSFRARDRGLQETQYF TGCGCCAGCAGCTTCCGAGCCCGGGACAGGGGGTTACAAGAGACCCAGTACTTC
19 TRBJ2-3 TRBV21-1 NA NA CASTLRKTSAIRVTDTQYF TGTGCCAGCACCCTAAGGAAAACTAGCGCCATAAGGGTTACAGATACGCAGTATTTT